The 7 T cell receptor beta chains presented below share a single source sample, sequenced in a study of cytomegalovirus exposure and HLA in healthy donors. In the PCR, 60 Vbeta and 13 Jbeta primers were used. Sequencing was performed with immunoSEQ multiplex PCR; in TCRdb, only in-frame clones are kept and a portion is missing. The sample lists 150,000 to 200,000 clones; 65% to 90% were seen once. Material: PBMCs. Every receptor here comes from a man aged 45 to 65 in good health and CMV-seropositive.

V usage is TRBV21-1 and J usage is TRBJ2-7; the table gives TRBD2 as D, unverified against the DNA. TRBV21-1 is given as a pseudogene. The CDR3 runs 13 residues. The CDR3 DNA follows: TGTGCCAGCAGCATCGGGATAGGGTACGAGCAGTACTTC. Translated, it gives CASSIGIGYEQYF.

V and J are TRBV27 and TRBJ2-1; 8 bases match TRBD2. Germline loops: CDR1 MNHEY, CDR2 SMNVEV (reference sequence). This CDR3 has 16 residues. The J segment lost 2 bases and the V segment lost 6 bases, leaving 9 bases of the junction unmatched. Here the CDR3 reads CASRSGSVGTYNEQFF. CDR3 sequence (DNA): TGTGCCAGCAGAAGCGGGAGCGTGGGGACCTACAATGAGCAGTTCTTC.

This clone was seen a handful of times. V and J are TRBV7-3 and TRBJ1-2; D possibly corresponds to TRBD1 (5 bases). The CDR3 runs 15 residues. V was trimmed by 4 bases and J by 2 bases, leaving 14 bases between them. CDR1 and CDR2 from the germline V gene are SGHTA and FQGTGA. The CDR3: CASSSQGERNYGYTF. In DNA form, the CDR3 reads TGTGCCAGCAGCTCCCAGGGTGAACGCAACTATGGCTACACCTTC.

The chain joins TRBV6-5 to TRBJ2-5; D gene unclear. The J call may be incorrect, as the DNA end agrees better with TRBJ2-7. Germline V gene data show CDR1 as MNHEY and CDR2 as SVGAGI. CDR3 length: 14 residues. This CDR3 reads CASNSARFSYEQYF. The DNA of the CDR3 is TGTGCCAGCAATTCCGCCCGGTTCTCCTACGAGCAGTACTTC.

V is TRBV4-3 and J is TRBJ1-1; D remains ambiguous. The CDR3 has 16 amino acids. Between the trimmed V and J ends, which lost 7 bases and 0 bases, there was a span of 18 bases. Germline loops: CDR1 LGHNA, CDR2 YSLEER. CDR3 in DNA: TGCGCCAGCAACCAGACTGCGGTTATTATGAACACTGAAGCTTTCTTT. Protein product: CASNQTAVIMNTEAFF.

This clone was seen just once. This rearrangement joins TRBV28 to TRBJ2-6; the D is unclear. Germline V gives CDR1 MDHEN, CDR2 SYDVKM. CDR3 length: 15 residues. V was cut by 6 bases and J by 4 bases, with 13 bases left in between. CDR3 region: CASRPELSGANVLTF. In DNA form, the CDR3 reads TGTGCCAGCAGACCTGAACTCTCCGGGGCCAACGTCCTGACTTTC.

The rearrangement uses TRBV7-8 and TRBJ2-7, with 15 nucleotides matching TRBD2. Losses at the gene ends were 8 bases for V and 2 bases for J; bases not matched to a gene: 4. In germline, CDR1 is SGHVS, CDR2 FQNEAQ. The length of the CDR3 is 15 residues. CDR3 in DNA: TGTGCCAGCGGTTGGACTAGCGGGGGGGCCTACGAGCAGTACTTC. It specifies CASGWTSGGAYEQYF.